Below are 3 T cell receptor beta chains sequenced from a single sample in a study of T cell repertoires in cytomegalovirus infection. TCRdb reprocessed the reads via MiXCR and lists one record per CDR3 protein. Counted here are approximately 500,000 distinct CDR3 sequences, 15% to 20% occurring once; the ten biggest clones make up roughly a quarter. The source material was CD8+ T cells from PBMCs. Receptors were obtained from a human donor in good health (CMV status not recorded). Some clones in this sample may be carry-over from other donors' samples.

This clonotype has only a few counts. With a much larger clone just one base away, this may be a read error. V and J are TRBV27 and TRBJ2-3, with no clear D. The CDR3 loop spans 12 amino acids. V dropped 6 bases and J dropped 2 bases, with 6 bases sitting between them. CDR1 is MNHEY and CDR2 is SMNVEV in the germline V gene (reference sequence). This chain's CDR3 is CASSKITDTQYF. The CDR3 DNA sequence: TGTGCCAGCAGCAAGATCACAGATACGCAGTATTTT.

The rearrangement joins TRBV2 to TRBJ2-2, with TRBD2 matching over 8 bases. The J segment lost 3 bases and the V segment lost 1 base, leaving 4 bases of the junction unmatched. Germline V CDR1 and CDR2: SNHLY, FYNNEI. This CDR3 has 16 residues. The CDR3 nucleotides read TGTGCCAGCAGTGAAGTAGCGGGGACTTACACCGGGGAGCTGTTTTTT. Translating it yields CASSEVAGTYTGELFF.

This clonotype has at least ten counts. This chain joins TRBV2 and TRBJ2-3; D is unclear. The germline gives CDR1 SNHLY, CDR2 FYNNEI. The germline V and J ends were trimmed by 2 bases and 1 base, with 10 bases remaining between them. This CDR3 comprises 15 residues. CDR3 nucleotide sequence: TGTGCCAGCAGTGAACAAGCGCCTGGCACAGATACGCAGTATTTT. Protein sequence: CASSEQAPGTDTQYF.